The source of this T cell receptor beta chain is a study of T cell repertoires in cytomegalovirus infection. This clonotype was picked up a small number of times. TCRdb independently ran MiXCR on the reads; one entry per CDR3 protein. The table records about 680,000 distinct CDR3 sequences, roughly a quarter of them present only once. V was pared by 3 bases and J by 3 bases, with 6 bases of the junction left unmatched. The CDR3 is made up of 15 amino acids. Per germline, CDR1 DFQATT and CDR2 SNEGSKA (reference sequence). This receptor was taken from a human donor in good health (CMV status not recorded). Some clones in this sample may be carry-over from other donors' samples. The V call is TRBV20-1, the J call TRBJ1-1; 11 bases fit TRBD1. The sample comprised CD8+ T cells from PBMCs. The CDR3: CSARAVGQGDTEAFF. The CDR3 DNA sequence: TGCAGTGCTAGGGCGGTGGGACAGGGGGACACTGAAGCTTTCTTT.